Shown below are 4 T cell receptor beta chains from a single sample sequenced in a study of beta chain features in type 1 diabetes. General study points: Type 1 diabetes patients had moderately but significantly shorter TCRB CDR3s in all four CD4+ subsets.

No cognate antigen is known for these TCRs. Expressed TCRB transcripts were sequenced after all isolated RNA was converted to cDNA. Profiled with immunoSEQ multiplex PCR; TCRdb holds only in-frame clones, not every one. Among a few hundred thousand clones listed, around 10% were seen once. Sequenced material: central memory CD4+ T cells from blood. The receptors were gathered from a man aged 30 to 39 with type 1 diabetes.

This clone was seen more than once but under ten times. This rearrangement joins TRBV9 to TRBJ2-3; the match to TRBD2 covers 10 bases. The CDR3 contains 17 residues. Trimming cost V 2 bases and J 5 bases; bases outside gene matches: 11. CDR1 is SGDLS and CDR2 is YYNGEE in the germline V gene. The DNA of the CDR3 is TGTGCCAGCAGCGTTAGGGCTAGCGGGAGAGGGGGAGATACGCAGTATTTT. Translation gives CASSVRASGRGGDTQYF.

This clone was counted between two and nine times. The chain has TRBV29-1 and TRBJ2-5; possible D gene TRBD1, 6 bases. The CDR3 is 10 residues long. The ends were cut back, 7 bases at V and 6 bases at J, with 9 bases in the middle. The germline V gene has CDR1 SQVTM and CDR2 ANQGSEA. The CDR3 sequence is CSAGEKTQYF. The CDR3, as DNA: TGCAGCGCAGGGGAGAAGACCCAGTACTTC.

Only a few counts were recorded for this clone. The chain carries TRBV6-5 and TRBJ2-1; D might be TRBD1 (5 bases). The CDR3 spans 12 residues. V was cut by 6 bases and J by 3 bases, with 6 bases left in between. Germline V CDR1 and CDR2: MNHEY, SVGAGI. The CDR3 nucleotides read TGTGCCAGCAGAGGGGACTACAATGAGCAGTTCTTC. This translates into CASRGDYNEQFF.

This clone was seen a handful of times. The chain recombines TRBV4-3 with TRBJ2-1; no reliable D call. Trimming took off 3 bases at V and 4 bases at J, with 16 bases between the two ends. The CDR3 extends over 16 amino acids. Germline CDR1 reads LGHNA; CDR2 reads YSLEER. CDR3 nucleotides: TGCGCCAGCAGCCAGAAATTGGGCGCCCCGTACAATGAGCAGTTCTTC. Protein product: CASSQKLGAPYNEQFF.